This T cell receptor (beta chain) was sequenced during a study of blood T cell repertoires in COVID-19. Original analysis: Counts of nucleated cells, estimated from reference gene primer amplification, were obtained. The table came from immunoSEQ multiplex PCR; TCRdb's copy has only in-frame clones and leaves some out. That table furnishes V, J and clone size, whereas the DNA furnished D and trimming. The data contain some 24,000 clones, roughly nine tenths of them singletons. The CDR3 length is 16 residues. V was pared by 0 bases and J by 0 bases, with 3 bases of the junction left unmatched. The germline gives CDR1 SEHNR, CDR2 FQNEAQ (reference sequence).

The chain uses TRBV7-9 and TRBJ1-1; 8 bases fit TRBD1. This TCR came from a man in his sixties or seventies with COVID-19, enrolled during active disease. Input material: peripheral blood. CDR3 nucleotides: TGTGCCAGCAGCTTAGCCAGGGGGCCGGTGAACACTGAAGCTTTCTTT. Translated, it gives CASSLARGPVNTEAFF.